One and the same sample provided the 27 T cell receptor beta chains below, sequenced in a study of OX40 agonist ivuxolimab in advanced cancers. Clones were read by immunoSEQ multiplex PCR, and TCRdb kept only the in-frame ones, dropping some. The table has some 30,000 clones, about 74% seen once. This material consisted of CD4+ or CD8+ T cells sorted from blood, taken in a trial of the OX40 agonist ivuxolimab. Source of these receptors: an adult with an advanced solid tumor such as melanoma, head and neck, liver or kidney cancer.

This clone was counted between two and nine times. CDR3 amino acids: CASSSSGDRVQPQHF. The CDR3 DNA sequence: TGTGCCAGTAGTTCCTCGGGGGACAGGGTTCAGCCCCAGCATTTT. This chain connects TRBV19 to TRBJ1-5; 9 bases are a match to TRBD1. The V gene's germline CDR1 is LNHDA and CDR2 SQIVND (reference sequence). The CDR3 has 15 residues. The ends lost 5 bases at V and 6 bases at J; junction bases unmatched: 8.

The chain uses TRBV28 and TRBJ2-2; TRBD1 matches 8 bases. V lost 10 bases to trimming and J lost 3 bases; unmatched junction nucleotides: 7. The germline V gene has CDR1 MDHEN and CDR2 SYDVKM. The CDR3 contains 14 residues. For the CDR3, the DNA is TGTGCCACTGCAGGGGGCACATACACCGGGGAGCTGTTTTTT. This encodes CATAGGTYTGELFF. Full variable domain (rest looked up from reference TRBV28 and TRBJ2-2): DVKVTQSSRYLVKRTGEKVFLECVQDMDHENMFWYRQDPGLGLRLIYFSYDVKMKEKGDIPEGYSVSREKKERFSLILESASTNQTSMYLCATAGGTYTGELFFGEGSRLTVL.

The table lists this clone with a few counts. The chain recombines TRBV6-1 with TRBJ1-5; the D gene is possibly TRBD1 (5 bases). The length of the CDR3 is 14 residues. Germline V gene lookup returns CDR1 MNHNS and CDR2 SASEGT. Deletions cut 0 bases from V and 4 bases from J, with 7 bases between. The CDR3 region has the DNA TGTGCCAGCAGTGAAGCGACAGCTAATCAGCCCCAGCATTTT. Translated: CASSEATANQPQHF.

The DNA of the CDR3 is TGTGCCAGCTCACAGGCAGGGGGGAATCAGCCCCAGCATTTT. Translation gives CASSQAGGNQPQHF. The chain uses TRBV18 and TRBJ1-5, with TRBD1 identical over 7 bases. Germline V CDR1 and CDR2: KGHSH, LQKENI. There are 14 residues in the CDR3. Trimming cost V 4 bases and J 4 bases; bases outside gene matches: 4.

This rearrangement joins TRBV7-8 to TRBJ2-6; the D is unclear. CDR1 SGHVS and CDR2 FQNEAQ come from the germline V gene. This CDR3 spans 16 amino acids. The germline V and J ends were trimmed by 2 bases and 0 bases, with 8 bases remaining between them. The CDR3: CASSLSSTSGANVLTF. The CDR3 region has the DNA TGTGCCAGCAGCTTATCGAGTACCTCTGGGGCCAACGTCCTGACTTTC.

V usage is TRBV27 and J usage is TRBJ2-7, with D possibly TRBD1 on 5 matching bases. The CDR3 sequence is 14 residues long. V was clipped by 2 bases and J by 4 bases, with 12 bases between them. Germline loops: CDR1 MNHEY, CDR2 SMNVEV (reference sequence). This CDR3 reads CASSLSRVGYEQYF. The CDR3 bases are TGTGCCAGCAGTTTAAGCAGGGTGGGGTACGAGCAGTACTTC.

The chain is built from TRBV19 and TRBJ2-1, with 9 bases fitting TRBD2. The V segment lost 5 bases and the J segment 4 bases; nucleotides outside the gene matches: 12. Germline V gene lookup returns CDR1 LNHDA and CDR2 SQIVND (reference sequence). The CDR3 totals 17 residues. DNA of the CDR3: TGTGCCAGTAGTCCTGGGACTAGCAGATTGGGATACAATGAGCAGTTCTTC. It specifies CASSPGTSRLGYNEQFF.

V usage is TRBV2 and J usage is TRBJ2-3, with D hard to call. The CDR3 has 10 amino acids. The ends were cut back, 7 bases at V and 15 bases at J, with 14 bases in the middle. Per germline, CDR1 SNHLY and CDR2 FYNNEI. CDR3 sequence reads: CASIQDEIYF. The CDR3 DNA sequence: TGTGCCAGCATTCAGGACGAGATCTATTTT.

The rearrangement uses TRBV21-1 and TRBJ2-1; no DNA check was done on the table's D call, TRBD1. TRBV21-1 counts as a pseudogene. This CDR3 has 15 residues. CDR3 coding DNA: TGTGCCAGCAATAAGGGAACAGGGGGGGTCAATGAGCAGTTCTTC. Translating it yields CASNKGTGGVNEQFF.

The chain joins TRBV6-5 to TRBJ1-1, with D perhaps TRBD1 (5 bases). With 1 base removed from V and 0 bases from J, the gap between germline ends came to 9 bases. This CDR3 is built from 15 residues. Germline CDR1 reads MNHEY; CDR2 reads SVGAGI. In nucleotides, the CDR3 is TGTGCCAGCAGTTACTGGGGCGCGTTGAACACTGAAGCTTTCTTT. Translating it yields CASSYWGALNTEAFF.

The chain employs TRBV28 and TRBJ1-2; D possibly corresponds to TRBD1 (6 bases). Germline V lookup: CDR1 MDHEN, CDR2 SYDVKM. V gave up 6 bases and J gave up 4 bases, with 12 bases separating them. The CDR3 totals 13 residues. In nucleotides, the CDR3 is TGTGCCAGCAGACAGAGAGGGGGCTATGGCTACACCTTC. Translating it yields CASRQRGGYGYTF.

V and J are TRBV7-9 and TRBJ1-6; no reliable D call. Germline lookup yields CDR1 SEHNR and CDR2 FQNEAQ (reference sequence). The V end was cut by 5 bases, the J end by 6 bases, with 11 bases between. The CDR3 loop spans 14 amino acids. CDR3 protein: CASSPDNINSPLHF. The CDR3 DNA reads as TGTGCCAGCAGCCCCGATAACATTAATTCACCCCTCCACTTT.

V gene TRBV5-6 combines with J gene TRBJ1-5; D ambiguous. V dropped 4 bases and J dropped 2 bases, with 22 bases sitting between them. Germline values: CDR1 SGHDT, CDR2 YYEEEE. The CDR3 extends over 18 amino acids. The CDR3 region has the DNA TGTGCCAGCAGCCTCGGTTGGTTAGAGGGCGGGGGCAATCAGCCCCAGCATTTT. It encodes CASSLGWLEGGGNQPQHF.

V gene TRBV5-1 combines with J gene TRBJ2-2, with 8 bases that match TRBD1. Germline assignment: CDR1 SGHRS and CDR2 YFSETQ. The junction had 9 bases not matched to a gene; V was cut back by 4 bases and J by 4 bases. The CDR3 extends over 16 amino acids. The CDR3 here is CASSQTTGGGTGELFF. The DNA of the CDR3 is TGCGCCAGCAGCCAGACCACAGGGGGTGGCACCGGGGAGCTGTTTTTT.

V is TRBV6-5 and J is TRBJ1-5, with D perhaps TRBD1 (5 bases). V gave up 1 base and J gave up 7 bases, with 11 bases separating them. The germline gives CDR1 MNHEY, CDR2 SVGAGI. The CDR3 is made up of 14 amino acids. The CDR3 loop is CASSYYDGAQPQHF. The CDR3 coding sequence is TGTGCCAGCAGTTACTACGACGGGGCCCAGCCCCAGCATTTT.

The gene calls are TRBV5-1 and TRBJ2-2; TRBD1 is a possible D gene (6 bases). CDR1 is SGHRS and CDR2 is YFSETQ in the germline V gene. CDR3 length equals 15 residues. V shed 4 bases and J shed 8 bases, with 18 bases lying between them. CDR3 DNA sequence: TGCGCCAGCAGCCGGGACGTTCAGGGGACAGGGGAGCTGTTTTTT. It codes for CASSRDVQGTGELFF.

The chain combines TRBV5-4 with TRBJ1-2, with a possible D match to TRBD1 (5 bases). Germline V gene data show CDR1 as SGHNT and CDR2 as YYREEE (reference sequence). The CDR3 is 15 amino acids. Trimming removed 0 bases from V and 3 bases from J, with 12 bases in between. CDR3 in amino acids: CASSLGGREDYGYTF. CDR3 coding DNA: TGTGCCAGCAGCTTGGGTGGCAGGGAGGACTATGGCTACACCTTC.

The J gene is TRBJ1-1, the V gene TRBV9, with D possibly matching TRBD1 (6 bases). The CDR3 length is 16 residues. The germline V gene encodes CDR1 SGDLS and CDR2 YYNGEE. V was shortened by 0 bases and J by 5 bases, with 17 bases between the two germline ends. DNA of the CDR3: TGTGCCAGCAGCGTAGTTTTAGGCAGGGGAGGGACTGAAGCTTTCTTT. It specifies CASSVVLGRGGTEAFF.

The chain has TRBV7-2 and TRBJ2-1; no firm D call. The V end lost 1 base, the J end lost 6 bases, and 10 bases lay between the germline ends. Germline-derived CDR1 and CDR2 are SGHTA and FQGNSA. CDR3 length: 14 amino acids. The CDR3 protein is CASSLGLAVNEQFF. For the CDR3, the DNA is TGTGCCAGCAGCTTAGGTTTGGCAGTCAATGAGCAGTTCTTC. Full variable domain (rest looked up from reference TRBV7-2 and TRBJ2-1): GAGVSQSPSNKVTEKGKDVELRCDPISGHTALYWYRQSLGQGLEFLIYFQGNSAPDKSGLPSDRFSAERTGGSVSTLTIQRTQQEDSAVYLCASSLGLAVNEQFFGPGTRLTVL.

The chain employs TRBV7-6 and TRBJ1-4; tentative D call: TRBD1 (5 bases). V was shortened by 2 bases and J by 0 bases, with 16 bases between the two germline ends. The length of the CDR3 is 18 residues. Germline V gene data show CDR1 as SGHVS and CDR2 as FNYEAQ. The CDR3: CASSLMAGTRATNEKLFF. In DNA form, the CDR3 reads TGTGCCAGCAGCTTAATGGCAGGGACCCGTGCAACTAATGAAAAACTGTTTTTT.

The chain employs TRBV7-9 and TRBJ1-6, with a weak D call TRBD1 (6 bases). This CDR3 has 13 amino acids. Germline CDR1 and CDR2: SEHNR and FQNEAQ (reference sequence). The ends were cut back, 3 bases at V and 7 bases at J, with 7 bases in the middle. This chain's CDR3 is CASSFQGNSPLHF. The CDR3, as DNA: TGTGCCAGCAGCTTTCAGGGGAATTCACCCCTCCACTTT.

This chain connects TRBV6-5 to TRBJ2-7, with D perhaps TRBD1 or TRBD2 (5 bases each). This CDR3 has 14 residues. In germline, CDR1 is MNHEY, CDR2 SVGAGI. V was clipped by 4 bases and J by 4 bases, with 14 bases between them. CDR3 bases: TGTGCCAGCAGTTCCGGGGCTAAGGTGTACGAGCAGTACTTC. Translating it yields CASSSGAKVYEQYF.

This rearrangement joins TRBV14 to TRBJ1-6, with 7 nucleotides matching TRBD1. Germline V lookup: CDR1 SGHDN, CDR2 FVKESK. J was trimmed by 7 bases and V by 9 bases; bases with no gene match: 6. The CDR3 has 13 residues. CDR3: CASAGQLNSPLHF. CDR3 sequence (DNA): TGTGCCAGTGCGGGACAGCTAAATTCACCCCTCCACTTT.

The V call is TRBV6-6, the J call TRBJ1-6; D possibly corresponds to TRBD1 (5 bases). The germline V gene encodes CDR1 MNHNY and CDR2 SVGAGI (reference sequence). The CDR3 loop spans 14 amino acids. With 3 bases removed from V and 7 bases from J, the gap between germline ends came to 10 bases. The CDR3 is CASSYRQGNSPLHF. The CDR3 DNA follows: TGTGCCAGCAGTTATCGGCAGGGAAATTCACCCCTCCACTTT.

The rearrangement uses TRBV19 and TRBJ2-1; TRBD1 aligns across 10 bases. J gave up 7 bases and V 5 bases, and 8 bases lay outside the gene matches. The CDR3 runs 15 residues. CDR1 is LNHDA and CDR2 is SQIVND in the germline V gene (reference sequence). CDR3 sequence reads: CASSQTGGVANEQFF. The CDR3 DNA sequence: TGTGCCAGTAGTCAGACAGGGGGCGTTGCAAATGAGCAGTTCTTC.

The gene calls are TRBV5-1 and TRBJ2-7; 9 bases are a match to TRBD2. V lost 4 bases to trimming and J lost 7 bases; unmatched junction nucleotides: 6. Germline lookup yields CDR1 SGHRS and CDR2 YFSETQ. The CDR3 runs 13 residues. The CDR3 sequence is CASSPSGAWEQYF. The CDR3 coding sequence is TGCGCCAGCAGCCCTAGCGGGGCGTGGGAGCAGTACTTC.

The rearrangement joins TRBV25-1 to TRBJ1-5; the D gene is possibly TRBD1 (5 bases). V was shortened by 4 bases and J by 5 bases, with 12 bases between the two germline ends. The CDR3 contains 14 residues. Per germline, CDR1 MGHDK and CDR2 SYGVNS. CDR3 amino acids: CASSVQVPHQPQHF. The CDR3 coding sequence is TGTGCCAGCAGTGTACAGGTTCCTCATCAGCCCCAGCATTTT.